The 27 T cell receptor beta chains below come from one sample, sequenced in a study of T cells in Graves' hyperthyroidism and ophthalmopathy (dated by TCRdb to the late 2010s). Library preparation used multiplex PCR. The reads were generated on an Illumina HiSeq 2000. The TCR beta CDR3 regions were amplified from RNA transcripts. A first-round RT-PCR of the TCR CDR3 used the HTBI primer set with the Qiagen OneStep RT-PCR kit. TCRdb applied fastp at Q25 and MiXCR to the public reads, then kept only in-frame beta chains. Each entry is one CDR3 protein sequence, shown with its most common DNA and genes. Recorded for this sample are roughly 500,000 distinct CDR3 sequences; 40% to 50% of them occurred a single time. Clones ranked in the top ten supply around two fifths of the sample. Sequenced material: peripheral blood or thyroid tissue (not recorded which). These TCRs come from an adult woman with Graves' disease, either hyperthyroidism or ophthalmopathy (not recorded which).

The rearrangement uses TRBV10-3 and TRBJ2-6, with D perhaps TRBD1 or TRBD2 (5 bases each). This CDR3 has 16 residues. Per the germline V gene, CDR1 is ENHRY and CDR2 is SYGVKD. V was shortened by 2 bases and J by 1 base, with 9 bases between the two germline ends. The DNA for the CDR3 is TGTGCCATCAGTGAGGACGGGACGTCTGGGGCCAACGTCCTGACTTTC. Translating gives CAISEDGTSGANVLTF.

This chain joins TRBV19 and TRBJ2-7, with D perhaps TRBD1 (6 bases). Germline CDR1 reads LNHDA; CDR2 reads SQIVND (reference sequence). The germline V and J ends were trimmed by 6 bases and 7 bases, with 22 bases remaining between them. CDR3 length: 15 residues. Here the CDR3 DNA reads TGTGCCAGTAGCCAAGGTGTTTACAGGGACAATGAGCAGTACTTC. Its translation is CASSQGVYRDNEQYF.

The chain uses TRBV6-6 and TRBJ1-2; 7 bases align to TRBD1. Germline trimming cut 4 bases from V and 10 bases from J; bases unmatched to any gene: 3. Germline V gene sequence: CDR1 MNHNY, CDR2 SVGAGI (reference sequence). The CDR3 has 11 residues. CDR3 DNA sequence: TGTGCCAGCAGTTCCAGGGGGGACTACACCTTC. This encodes CASSSRGDYTF.

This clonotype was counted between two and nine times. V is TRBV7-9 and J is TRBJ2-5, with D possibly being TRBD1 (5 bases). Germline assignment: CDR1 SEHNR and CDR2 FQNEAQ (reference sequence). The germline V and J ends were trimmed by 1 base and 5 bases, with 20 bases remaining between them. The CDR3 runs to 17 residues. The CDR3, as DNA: TGTGCCAGCAGCTTAGTGAGGCAGGGTGGTTTTGGGGAGACCCAGTACTTC. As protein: CASSLVRQGGFGETQYF.

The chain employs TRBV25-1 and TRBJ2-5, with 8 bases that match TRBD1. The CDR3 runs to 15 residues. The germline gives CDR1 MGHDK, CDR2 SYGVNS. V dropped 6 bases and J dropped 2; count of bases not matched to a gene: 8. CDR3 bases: TGTGCCAGCAGCTCCCACGGACAGGGTCAAGAGACCCAGTACTTC. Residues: CASSSHGQGQETQYF.

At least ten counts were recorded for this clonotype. CDR3 in DNA: TGTGCCAGCAGCTTAACACGGAACACCGGGGAGCTGTTTTTT. It specifies CASSLTRNTGELFF. The chain is built from TRBV11-3 and TRBJ2-2, with D unclear. With 2 bases removed from V and 1 base from J, the gap between germline ends came to 5 bases. The V gene's germline CDR1 is SGHNT and CDR2 YENEEA. CDR3 length: 14 residues.

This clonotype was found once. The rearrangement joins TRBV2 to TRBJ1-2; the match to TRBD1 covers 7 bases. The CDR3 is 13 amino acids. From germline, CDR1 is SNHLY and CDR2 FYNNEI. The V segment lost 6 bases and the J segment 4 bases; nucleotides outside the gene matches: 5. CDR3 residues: CASRTGSFYGYTF. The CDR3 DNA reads TGTGCCAGCAGGACAGGGTCGTTCTATGGCTACACCTTC.

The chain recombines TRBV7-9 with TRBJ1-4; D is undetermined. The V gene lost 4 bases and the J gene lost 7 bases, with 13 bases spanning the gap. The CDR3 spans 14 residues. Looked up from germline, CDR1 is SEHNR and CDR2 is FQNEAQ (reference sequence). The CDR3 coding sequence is TGTGCCAGCAGCTCTGACGGGGTGGGTGAAAAACTGTTTTTT. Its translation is CASSSDGVGEKLFF. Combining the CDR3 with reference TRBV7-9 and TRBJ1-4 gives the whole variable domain DTGVSQNPRHKITKRGQNVTFRCDPISEHNRLYWYRQTLGQGPEFLTYFQNEAQLEKSRLLSDRFSAERPKGSFSTLEIQRTEQGDSAMYLCASSSDGVGEKLFFGSGTQLSVL.

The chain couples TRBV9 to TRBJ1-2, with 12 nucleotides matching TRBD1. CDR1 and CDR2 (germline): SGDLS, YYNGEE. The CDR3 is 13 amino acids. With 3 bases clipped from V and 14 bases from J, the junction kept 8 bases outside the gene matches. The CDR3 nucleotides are TGTGCCAGCAGCGCATCCGGGACAGGGGGCAAGACCTTC. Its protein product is CASSASGTGGKTF.

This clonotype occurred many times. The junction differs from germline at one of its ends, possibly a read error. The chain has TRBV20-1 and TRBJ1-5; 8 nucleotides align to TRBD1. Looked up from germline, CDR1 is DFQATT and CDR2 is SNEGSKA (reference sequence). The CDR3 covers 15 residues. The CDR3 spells CSASVADRGYHPQHF. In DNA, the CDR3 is TGCAGTGCTAGCGTCGCTGACAGGGGTTATCACCCCCAGCATTTT.

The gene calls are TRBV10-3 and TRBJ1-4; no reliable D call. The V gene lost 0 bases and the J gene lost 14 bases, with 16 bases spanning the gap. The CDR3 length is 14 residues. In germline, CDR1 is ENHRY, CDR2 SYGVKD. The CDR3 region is CAISESSAPLELFF. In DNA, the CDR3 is TGTGCCATCAGTGAGTCGTCCGCCCCGTTAGAGCTGTTTTTT.

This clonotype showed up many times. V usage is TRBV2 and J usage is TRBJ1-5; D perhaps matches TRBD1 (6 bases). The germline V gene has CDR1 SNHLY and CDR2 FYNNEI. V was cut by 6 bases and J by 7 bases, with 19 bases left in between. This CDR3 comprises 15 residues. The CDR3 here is CASRPGVGPTQPQHF. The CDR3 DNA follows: TGTGCCAGCAGGCCAGGGGTGGGGCCCACGCAGCCCCAGCATTTT.

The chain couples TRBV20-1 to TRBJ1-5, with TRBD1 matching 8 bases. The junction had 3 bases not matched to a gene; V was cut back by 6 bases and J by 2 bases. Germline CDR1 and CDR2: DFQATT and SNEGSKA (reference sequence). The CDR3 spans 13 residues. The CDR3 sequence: CSAAGQGNQPQHF. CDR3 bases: TGCAGTGCGGCGGGACAGGGCAATCAGCCCCAGCATTTT.

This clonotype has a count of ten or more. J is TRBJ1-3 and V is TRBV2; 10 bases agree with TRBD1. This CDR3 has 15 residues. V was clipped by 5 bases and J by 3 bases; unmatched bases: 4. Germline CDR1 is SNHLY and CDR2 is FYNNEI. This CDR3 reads CASSTGQGVGNTIYF. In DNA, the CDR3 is TGTGCCAGCAGTACCGGACAGGGGGTTGGAAACACCATATATTTT.

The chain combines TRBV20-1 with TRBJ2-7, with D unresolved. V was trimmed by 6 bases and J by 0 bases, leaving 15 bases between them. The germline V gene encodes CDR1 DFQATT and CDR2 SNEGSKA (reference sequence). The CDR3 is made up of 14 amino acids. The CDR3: CSAEKESTSYEQYF. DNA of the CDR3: TGCAGTGCAGAAAAGGAGTCCACCTCCTACGAGCAGTACTTC.

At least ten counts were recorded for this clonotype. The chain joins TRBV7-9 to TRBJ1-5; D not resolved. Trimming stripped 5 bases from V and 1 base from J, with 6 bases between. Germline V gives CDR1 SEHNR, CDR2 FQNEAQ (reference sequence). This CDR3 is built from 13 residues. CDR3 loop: CASSRSSNQPQHF. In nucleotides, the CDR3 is TGTGCCAGCAGCAGGTCGAGCAATCAGCCCCAGCATTTT.

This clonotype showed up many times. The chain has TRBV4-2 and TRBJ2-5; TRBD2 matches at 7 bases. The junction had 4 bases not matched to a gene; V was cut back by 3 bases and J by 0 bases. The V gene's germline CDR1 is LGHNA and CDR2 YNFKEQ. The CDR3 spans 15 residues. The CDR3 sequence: CASSQAGTNQETQYF. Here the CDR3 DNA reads TGTGCCAGCAGCCAGGCCGGGACTAACCAAGAGACCCAGTACTTC.

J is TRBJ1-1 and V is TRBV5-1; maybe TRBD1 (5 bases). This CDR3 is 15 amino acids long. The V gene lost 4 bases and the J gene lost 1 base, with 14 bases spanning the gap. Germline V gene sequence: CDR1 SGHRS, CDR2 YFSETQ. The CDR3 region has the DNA TGCGCCAGCAGCGTGCTGGGGGGTTGGAACACTGAAGCTTTCTTT. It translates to CASSVLGGWNTEAFF.

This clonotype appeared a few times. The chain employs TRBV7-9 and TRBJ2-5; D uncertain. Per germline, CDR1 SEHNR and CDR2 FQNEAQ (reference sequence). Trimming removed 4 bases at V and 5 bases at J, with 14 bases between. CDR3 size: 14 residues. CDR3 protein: CASSSGGLRETQYF. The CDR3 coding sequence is TGTGCCAGCAGCTCCGGTGGTTTACGGGAGACCCAGTACTTC.

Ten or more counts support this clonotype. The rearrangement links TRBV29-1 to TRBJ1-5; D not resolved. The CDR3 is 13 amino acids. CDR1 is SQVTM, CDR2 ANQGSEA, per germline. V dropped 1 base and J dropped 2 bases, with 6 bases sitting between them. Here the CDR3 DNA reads TGCAGCGTTGAAGGGGGTGGCAATCAGCCCCAGCATTTT. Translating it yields CSVEGGGNQPQHF.

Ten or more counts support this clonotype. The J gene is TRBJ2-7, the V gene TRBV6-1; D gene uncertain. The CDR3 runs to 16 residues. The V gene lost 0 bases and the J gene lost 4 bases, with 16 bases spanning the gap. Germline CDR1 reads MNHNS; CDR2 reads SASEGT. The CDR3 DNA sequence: TGTGCCAGCAGTGAAGCGTCCGGGTACAGAGGATACGAGCAGTACTTC. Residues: CASSEASGYRGYEQYF.

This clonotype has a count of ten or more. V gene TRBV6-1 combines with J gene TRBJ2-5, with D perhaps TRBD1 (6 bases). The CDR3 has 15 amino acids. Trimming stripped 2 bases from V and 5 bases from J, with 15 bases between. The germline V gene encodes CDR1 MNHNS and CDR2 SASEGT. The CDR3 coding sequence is TGTGCCAGCAGTGAAAAGCAGGGGTCAGGGGAGACCCAGTACTTC. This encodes CASSEKQGSGETQYF.

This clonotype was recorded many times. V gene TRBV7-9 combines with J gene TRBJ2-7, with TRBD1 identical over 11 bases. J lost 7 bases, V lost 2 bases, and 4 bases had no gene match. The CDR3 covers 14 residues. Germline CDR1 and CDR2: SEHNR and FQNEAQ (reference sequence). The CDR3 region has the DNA TGTGCCAGCAGCTTATTGGACAGGGGGCGAGAGCAGTACTTC. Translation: CASSLLDRGREQYF.

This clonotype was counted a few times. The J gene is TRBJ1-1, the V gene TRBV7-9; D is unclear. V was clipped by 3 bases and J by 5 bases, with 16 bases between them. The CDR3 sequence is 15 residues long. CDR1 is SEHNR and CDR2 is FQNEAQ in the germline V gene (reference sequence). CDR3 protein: CASSFNYGRGTEAFF. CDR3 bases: TGTGCCAGCAGCTTTAATTACGGAAGAGGGACTGAAGCTTTCTTT.

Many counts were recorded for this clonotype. The CDR3 here is CSVERWQETQYF. As DNA, the CDR3 is TGCAGCGTTGAGCGGTGGCAAGAGACCCAGTACTTC. The chain joins TRBV29-1 to TRBJ2-5, with D unclear. The ends were cut back, 3 bases at V and 2 bases at J, with 7 bases in the middle. The CDR3 extends over 12 amino acids. Germline CDR1 and CDR2: SQVTM and ANQGSEA.

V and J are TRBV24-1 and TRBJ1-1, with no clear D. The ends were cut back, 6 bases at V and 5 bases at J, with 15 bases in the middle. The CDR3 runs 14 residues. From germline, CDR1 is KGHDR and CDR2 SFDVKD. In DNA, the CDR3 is TGTGCCACCAGTTCCCCTTCCGGGGAGACTGAAGCTTTCTTT. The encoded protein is CATSSPSGETEAFF.

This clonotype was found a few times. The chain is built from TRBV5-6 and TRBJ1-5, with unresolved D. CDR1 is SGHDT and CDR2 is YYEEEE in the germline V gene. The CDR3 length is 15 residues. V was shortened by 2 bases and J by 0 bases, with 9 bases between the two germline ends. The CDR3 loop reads CASSFRLNSNQPQHF. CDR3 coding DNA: TGTGCCAGCAGCTTTAGGCTAAATAGCAATCAGCCCCAGCATTTT.